The entry that follows covers one T cell receptor beta chain sequence. The antigen remains unidentified. This entry is derived from a study of cytotoxic CD8 clonotypes in ibrutinib-treated CLL. Study conclusions and caveats: While tracking circulating CD8+ T-cell counts, baseline clonality exceeded that of age-matched healthy donors.

Trimming stripped 0 bases from V and 2 bases from J, with 8 bases between. CDR1 KGHSH and CDR2 LQKENI come from the germline V gene. The CDR3 loop spans 14 amino acids. Sequenced by immunoSEQ multiplex PCR; TCRdb stores in-frame clones only, minus some. Of about 140,000 clones in the sample, around 93% were seen once. The source material was PBMCs, sampled after 12 months of ibrutinib treatment. The sequence was obtained from a human donor with chronic lymphocytic leukemia. The chain uses TRBV18 and TRBJ2-7, with a weak D call TRBD1 (6 bases). The CDR3 region is CASSPPRGTYEQYF. Here the CDR3 DNA reads TGTGCCAGCTCACCACCGAGGGGGACCTACGAGCAGTACTTC.